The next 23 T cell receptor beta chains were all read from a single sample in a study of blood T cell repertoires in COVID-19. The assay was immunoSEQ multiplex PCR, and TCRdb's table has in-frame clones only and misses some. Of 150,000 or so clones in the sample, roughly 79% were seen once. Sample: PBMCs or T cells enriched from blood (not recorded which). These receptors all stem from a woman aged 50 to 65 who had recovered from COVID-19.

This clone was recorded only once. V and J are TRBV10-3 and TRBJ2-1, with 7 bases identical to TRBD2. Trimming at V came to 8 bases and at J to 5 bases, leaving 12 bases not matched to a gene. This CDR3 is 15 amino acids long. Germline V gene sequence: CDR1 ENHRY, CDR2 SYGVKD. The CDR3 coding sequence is TGTGCCATCCAGACGGGCGGGAGTTTCGACAATGAGCAGTTCTTC. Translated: CAIQTGGSFDNEQFF.

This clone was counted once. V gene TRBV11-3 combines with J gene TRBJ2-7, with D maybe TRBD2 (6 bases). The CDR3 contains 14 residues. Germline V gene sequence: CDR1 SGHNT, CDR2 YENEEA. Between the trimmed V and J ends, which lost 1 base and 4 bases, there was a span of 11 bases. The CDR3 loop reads CASSLGRGKYEQYF. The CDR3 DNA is TGTGCCAGCAGCTTAGGGAGGGGCAAGTACGAGCAGTACTTC.

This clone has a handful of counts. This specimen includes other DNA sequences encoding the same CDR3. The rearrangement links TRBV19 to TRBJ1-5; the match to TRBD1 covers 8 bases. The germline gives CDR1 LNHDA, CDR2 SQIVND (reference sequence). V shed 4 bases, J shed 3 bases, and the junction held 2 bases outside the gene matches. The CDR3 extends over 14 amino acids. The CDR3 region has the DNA TGTGCCAGTAGTAGGGACAGGAACAATCAGCCCCAGCATTTT. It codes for CASSRDRNNQPQHF.

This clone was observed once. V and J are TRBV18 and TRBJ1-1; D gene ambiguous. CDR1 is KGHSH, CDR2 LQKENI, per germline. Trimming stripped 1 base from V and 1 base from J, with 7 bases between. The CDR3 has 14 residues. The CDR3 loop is CASSPRGKNTEAFF. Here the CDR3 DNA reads TGTGCCAGCTCACCACGCGGGAAGAACACTGAAGCTTTCTTT. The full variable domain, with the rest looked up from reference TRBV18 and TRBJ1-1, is NAGVMQNPRHLVRRRGQEARLRCSPMKGHSHVYWYRQLPEEGLKFMVYLQKENIIDESGMPKERFSAEFPKEGPSILRIQQVVRGDSAAYFCASSPRGKNTEAFFGQGTRLTVV.

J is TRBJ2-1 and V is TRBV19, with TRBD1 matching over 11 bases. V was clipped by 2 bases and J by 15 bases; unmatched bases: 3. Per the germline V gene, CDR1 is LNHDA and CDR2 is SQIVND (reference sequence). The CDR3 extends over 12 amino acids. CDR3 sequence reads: CASSIMGQGVFF. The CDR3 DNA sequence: TGTGCCAGTAGTATAATGGGACAGGGGGTGTTCTTC.

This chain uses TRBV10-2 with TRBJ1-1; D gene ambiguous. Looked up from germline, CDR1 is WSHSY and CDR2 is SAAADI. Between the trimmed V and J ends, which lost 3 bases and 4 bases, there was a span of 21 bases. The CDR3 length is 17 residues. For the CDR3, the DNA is TGCGCCAGCAGTGATCGGAGGAGGTTTAATATTCCCACTGAAGCTTTCTTT. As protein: CASSDRRRFNIPTEAFF.

The DNA of the CDR3 is TGTGCCAGCACGTCATCCCGGCCAGAGGAGAACACTGAAGCTTTCTTT. Amino acids: CASTSSRPEENTEAFF. The rearrangement uses TRBV27 and TRBJ1-1, with D uncertain. This CDR3 comprises 16 residues. V dropped 7 bases and J dropped 1 base, with 19 bases sitting between them. Germline lookup yields CDR1 MNHEY and CDR2 SMNVEV (reference sequence).

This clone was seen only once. This CDR3 reads CAISGGLAELTDTQYF. Here the CDR3 DNA reads TGTGCCATCAGTGGGGGACTAGCGGAACTCACAGATACGCAGTATTTT. The chain carries TRBV10-3 and TRBJ2-3; 11 positions agree with TRBD2. V trimming: 4 bases; J trimming: 2 bases; junction bases outside the gene matches: 5. The CDR3 is 16 residues long. Per germline, CDR1 ENHRY and CDR2 SYGVKD.

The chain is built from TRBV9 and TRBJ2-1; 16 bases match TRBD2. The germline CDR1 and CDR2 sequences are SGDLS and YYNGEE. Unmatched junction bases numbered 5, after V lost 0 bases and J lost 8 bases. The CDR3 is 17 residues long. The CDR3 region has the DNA TGTGCCAGCAGCGTAGAGGGACTAGCGGGGGGGCCCCATGAGCAGTTCTTC. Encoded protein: CASSVEGLAGGPHEQFF.

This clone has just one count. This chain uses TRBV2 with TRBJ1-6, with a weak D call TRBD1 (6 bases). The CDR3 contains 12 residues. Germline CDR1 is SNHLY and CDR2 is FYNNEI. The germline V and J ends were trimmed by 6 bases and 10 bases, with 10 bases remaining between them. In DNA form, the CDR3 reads TGTGCCAGCAGCAGGGGTAGGTCACCCCTCCACTTT. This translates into CASSRGRSPLHF.

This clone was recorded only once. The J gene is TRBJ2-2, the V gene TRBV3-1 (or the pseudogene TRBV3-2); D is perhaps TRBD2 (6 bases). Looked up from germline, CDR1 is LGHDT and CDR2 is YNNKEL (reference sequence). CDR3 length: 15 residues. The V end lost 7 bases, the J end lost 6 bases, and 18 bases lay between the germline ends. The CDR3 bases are TGTGCCAGCATACTGCGGGGCAGGGCAGCCGGGGAGCTGTTTTTT. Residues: CASILRGRAAGELFF.

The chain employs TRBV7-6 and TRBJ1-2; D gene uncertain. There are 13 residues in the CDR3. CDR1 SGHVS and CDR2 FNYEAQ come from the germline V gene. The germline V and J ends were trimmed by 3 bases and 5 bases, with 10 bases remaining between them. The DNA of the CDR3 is TGTGCCAGCAGCTTTGGCCGGGAGTATGGCTACACCTTC. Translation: CASSFGREYGYTF.

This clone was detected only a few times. The CDR3 DNA sequence: TGCAGCGTGGCCGGGTCCATGAACACTGAAGCTTTCTTT. It translates to CSVAGSMNTEAFF. This chain uses TRBV29-1 with TRBJ1-1; no clear D. Trimming took off 6 bases at V and 0 bases at J, with 11 bases between the two ends. CDR1 is SQVTM and CDR2 is ANQGSEA in the germline V gene. The CDR3 loop spans 13 amino acids.

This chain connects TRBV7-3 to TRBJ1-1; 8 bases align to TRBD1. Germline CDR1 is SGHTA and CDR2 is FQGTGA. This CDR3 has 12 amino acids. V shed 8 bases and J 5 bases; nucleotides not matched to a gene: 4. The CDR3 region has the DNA TGTGCCAGCGGACAGGGCAATACTGAAGCTTTCTTT. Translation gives CASGQGNTEAFF.

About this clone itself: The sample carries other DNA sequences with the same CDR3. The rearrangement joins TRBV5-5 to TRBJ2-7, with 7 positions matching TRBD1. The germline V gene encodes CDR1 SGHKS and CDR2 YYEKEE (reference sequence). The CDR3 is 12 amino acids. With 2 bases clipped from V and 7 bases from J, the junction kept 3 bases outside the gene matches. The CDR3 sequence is CASSFTGEEQYF. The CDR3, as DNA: TGTGCCAGCAGCTTCACAGGGGAAGAGCAGTACTTC. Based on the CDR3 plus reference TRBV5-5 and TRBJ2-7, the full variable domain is DAGVTQSPTHLIKTRGQQVTLRCSPISGHKSVSWYQQVLGQGPQFIFQYYEKEERGRGNFPDRFSARQFPNYSSELNVNALLLGDSALYLCASSFTGEEQYFGPGTRLTVT.

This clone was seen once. CDR3 coding DNA: TGTGCCAGCAGTCCACCGACAGGGGGCCCGGGAGAGACCCAGTACTTC. The encoded protein is CASSPPTGGPGETQYF. The rearrangement joins TRBV28 to TRBJ2-5; 10 nucleotides align to TRBD1. Germline CDR1 is MDHEN and CDR2 is SYDVKM. The CDR3 runs 16 residues. The V and J ends lost 5 bases and 4 bases, in that order; junction bases with no gene match: 10.

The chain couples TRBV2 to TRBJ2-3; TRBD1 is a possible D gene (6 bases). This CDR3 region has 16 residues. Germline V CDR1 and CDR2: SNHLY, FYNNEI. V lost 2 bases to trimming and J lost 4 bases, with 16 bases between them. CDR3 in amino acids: CASSEIGVRGADTQYF. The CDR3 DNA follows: TGTGCCAGCAGTGAAATAGGTGTCAGGGGCGCAGATACGCAGTATTTT.

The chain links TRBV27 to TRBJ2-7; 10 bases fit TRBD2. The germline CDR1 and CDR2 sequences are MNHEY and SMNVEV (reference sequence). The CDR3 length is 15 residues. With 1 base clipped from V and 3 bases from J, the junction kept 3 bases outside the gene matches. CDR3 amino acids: CASSLLLAGLYEQYF. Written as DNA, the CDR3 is TGTGCCAGCAGTTTATTACTAGCGGGGCTCTACGAGCAGTACTTC.

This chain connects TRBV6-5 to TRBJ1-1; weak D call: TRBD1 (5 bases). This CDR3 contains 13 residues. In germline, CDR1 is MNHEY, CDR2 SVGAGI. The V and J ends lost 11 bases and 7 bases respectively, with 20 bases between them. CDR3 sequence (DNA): TGTGCCTGTATAGGGGCGTGGGTGGTTGAAGCTTTCTTT. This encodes CACIGAWVVEAFF.

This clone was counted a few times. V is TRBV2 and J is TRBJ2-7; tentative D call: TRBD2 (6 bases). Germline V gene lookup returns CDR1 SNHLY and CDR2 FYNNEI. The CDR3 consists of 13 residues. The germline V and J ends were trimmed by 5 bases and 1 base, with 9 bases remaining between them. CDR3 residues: CASSWGESYEQYF. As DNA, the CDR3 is TGTGCCAGCAGTTGGGGGGAATCCTACGAGCAGTACTTC.

CDR3 residues: CASSQVRGSSGGTGELFF. Written as DNA, the CDR3 is TGTGCCAGCAGCCAAGTCCGCGGGAGCAGCGGGGGCACCGGGGAGCTGTTTTTT. V and J are TRBV4-2 and TRBJ2-2, with 8 bases that match TRBD2. The CDR3 length is 18 residues. Per the germline V gene, CDR1 is LGHNA and CDR2 is YNFKEQ. Trimming cost V 1 base and J 4 bases; bases outside gene matches: 11.

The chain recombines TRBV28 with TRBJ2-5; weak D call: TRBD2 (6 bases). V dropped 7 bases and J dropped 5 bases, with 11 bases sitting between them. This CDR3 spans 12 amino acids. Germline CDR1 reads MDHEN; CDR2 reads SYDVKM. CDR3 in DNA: TGTGCCAGCACCCTCGGGGGTGAGACCCAGTACTTC. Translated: CASTLGGETQYF.

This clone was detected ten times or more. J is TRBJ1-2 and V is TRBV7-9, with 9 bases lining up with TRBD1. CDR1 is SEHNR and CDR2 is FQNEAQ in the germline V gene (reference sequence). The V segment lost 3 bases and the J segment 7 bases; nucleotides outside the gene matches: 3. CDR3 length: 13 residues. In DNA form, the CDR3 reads TGTGCCAGCAGCTTGGGGACAGGGATTGGCTACACCTTC. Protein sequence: CASSLGTGIGYTF.